The 23 T cell receptor beta chains given below trace back to one sample, sequenced in a study of T cells in Graves' hyperthyroidism and ophthalmopathy. Amplified TCR beta CDR3 regions derived from RNA transcripts. Primed by the HTBI set, a first-round RT-PCR was run on the TCR CDR3. TCRdb reanalysed the multiplex PCR reads using MiXCR and keeps one entry per CDR3 protein. The sample contains around 340,000 distinct CDR3 sequences, roughly 20% of which appear only once. Sequencing was done on a sample of blood. Receptors were obtained from a woman between 35 and 50 years old with Graves' ophthalmopathy.

Many counts were recorded for this clonotype. The J gene is TRBJ2-5, the V gene TRBV6-5; 9 bases are shared with TRBD2. CDR1 is MNHEY, CDR2 SVGAGI, per germline. J lost 4 bases, V lost 3 bases, and 9 bases had no gene match. The CDR3 extends over 16 amino acids. Here the CDR3 DNA reads TGTGCCAGCAGTTATTCCTTAGCGGGAGCGGGAGAGACCCAGTACTTC. Protein product: CASSYSLAGAGETQYF.

This clonotype was counted ten times or more. The CDR3 is CAWSVNSYGYTF. The CDR3 region has the DNA TGTGCCTGGAGTGTAAACAGCTATGGCTACACCTTC. The chain couples TRBV30 to TRBJ1-2, with D hard to call. This CDR3 is built from 12 residues. V lost 0 bases and J 4 bases, leaving 6 bases between the germline ends. CDR1 and CDR2 (germline): GTSNPN, SVGIG (reference sequence).

This clonotype has more than one count but fewer than ten. The rearrangement uses TRBV3-1 and TRBJ2-2; 8 bases are shared with TRBD1. J lost 7 bases, V lost 1 base, and 2 bases had no gene match. From germline, CDR1 is LGHDT and CDR2 YNNKEL (reference sequence). CDR3 length: 14 amino acids. The CDR3 spells CASSQGTGYGELFF. The CDR3 DNA reads TGTGCCAGCAGCCAAGGGACAGGGTACGGGGAGCTGTTTTTT.

This clonotype appeared many times. The chain joins TRBV9 to TRBJ2-2, with D unclear. This CDR3 region has 17 residues. V lost 3 bases, J lost 4 bases, and 19 bases lay in between. From germline, CDR1 is SGDLS and CDR2 YYNGEE. The CDR3 DNA follows: TGTGCCAGCAGCGGCAATCCGAGACATATTGGCACCGGGGAGCTGTTTTTT. This codes for CASSGNPRHIGTGELFF.

This clonotype was picked up many times. The CDR3 here is CASSPMDRRYEQYF. CDR3 DNA: TGCGCCAGCAGCCCAATGGACAGAAGATACGAGCAGTACTTC. This rearrangement joins TRBV5-1 to TRBJ2-7; possible D gene TRBD1, 6 bases. Germline CDR1 is SGHRS and CDR2 is YFSETQ. Trimming took off 4 bases at V and 4 bases at J, with 15 bases between the two ends. CDR3 length: 14 residues.

This clonotype was picked up many times. This chain connects TRBV11-2 to TRBJ1-5; D possibly corresponds to TRBD1 (5 bases). Per the germline V gene, CDR1 is SGHAT and CDR2 is FQNNGV. The ends were cut back, 1 base at V and 6 bases at J, with 13 bases in the middle. The CDR3 has 15 amino acids. In DNA form, the CDR3 reads TGTGCCAGCAGCTTAGGACGAGTCGGGGGTCAGCCCCAGCATTTT. This sequence encodes CASSLGRVGGQPQHF.

The V call is TRBV5-1, the J call TRBJ1-6; TRBD1 might be the D (6 bases). Trimming shortened V by 4 bases and J by 5 bases, and 19 bases separated the two germline ends. This CDR3 is 17 amino acids long. The germline V gene has CDR1 SGHRS and CDR2 YFSETQ. As DNA, the CDR3 is TGCGCCAGCAGCCGCCTTGAGGACAGCAGAGATAATTCACCCCTCCACTTT. Translated, it gives CASSRLEDSRDNSPLHF.

This clonotype was detected many times. The J gene is TRBJ2-4, the V gene TRBV20-1, with D hard to call. From germline, CDR1 is DFQATT and CDR2 SNEGSKA (reference sequence). This CDR3 contains 13 residues. V lost 6 bases to trimming and J lost 5 bases, with 14 bases between them. The CDR3 DNA follows: TGCAGTGCGGGTTTGTCCCTTGAAAACATTCAGTACTTC. It translates to CSAGLSLENIQYF.

The chain uses TRBV27 and TRBJ1-2; D perhaps matches TRBD1 (5 bases). CDR3 size: 14 residues. Trimming removed 6 bases at V and 4 bases at J, with 15 bases between. Per the germline V gene, CDR1 is MNHEY and CDR2 is SMNVEV (reference sequence). CDR3 DNA: TGTGCCAGCAGGTCCGGGGGGAGCATCTATGGCTACACCTTC. Translation gives CASRSGGSIYGYTF.

This clonotype was recorded many times. One end of the junction is discordant with germline, which a read error may explain. The CDR3 loop reads CSTSWGTEAFF. The DNA for the CDR3 is TGCAGTACTAGTTGGGGGACTGAAGCTTTCTTT. V usage is TRBV20-1 and J usage is TRBJ1-1; D is possibly TRBD1 (5 bases). CDR1 is DFQATT, CDR2 SNEGSKA, per germline (reference sequence). The CDR3 length is 11 residues.

At least ten counts were recorded for this clonotype. The chain employs TRBV28 and TRBJ2-7; D ambiguous. Germline V lookup: CDR1 MDHEN, CDR2 SYDVKM. Trimming took 5 bases from V and 5 from J, leaving 7 bases between them. CDR3 length: 11 amino acids. This CDR3 is CASSPLHEQYF. For the CDR3, the DNA is TGTGCCAGCAGTCCCCTCCACGAGCAGTACTTC.

Notes on this clonotype: Possible read error: a much larger clone is one base away. The V call is TRBV19, the J call TRBJ2-7, with TRBD1 matching 8 bases. Per germline, CDR1 LNHDA and CDR2 SQIVND (reference sequence). The CDR3 runs 15 residues. Here the CDR3 DNA reads TGTGTCAGTAGTCCCCGGACAGGGAGGTCCTACGAGCAGTACTTC. Protein sequence: CVSSPRTGRSYEQYF.

This clonotype was observed a few times. The chain recombines TRBV20-1 with TRBJ2-7; 7 positions match TRBD1. The CDR3 extends over 13 amino acids. Germline CDR1 reads DFQATT; CDR2 reads SNEGSKA (reference sequence). CDR3 residues: CSPLRDSNYEQYF. In DNA form, the CDR3 reads TGCAGCCCCCTCCGGGACAGCAACTACGAGCAGTACTTC.

Ten or more counts support this clonotype. This chain connects TRBV29-1 to TRBJ2-5; D unclear. The CDR3 contains 13 residues. The V end lost 4 bases, the J end lost 1 base, and 10 bases lay between the germline ends. Germline V gene data show CDR1 as SQVTM and CDR2 as ANQGSEA. This chain's CDR3 is CSVGYRSQETQYF. The CDR3 DNA reads TGCAGCGTTGGATATAGGTCCCAAGAGACCCAGTACTTC.

There are many counts of this clonotype. The chain combines TRBV28 with TRBJ2-2, with 9 bases identical to TRBD1. Germline CDR1 is MDHEN and CDR2 is SYDVKM. The CDR3 contains 14 residues. The J segment lost 6 bases and the V segment lost 2 bases, leaving 1 base of the junction unmatched. The chain's CDR3 is CASSLGTGPGELFF. CDR3 bases: TGTGCCAGCAGTTTAGGGACAGGGCCCGGGGAGCTGTTTTTT.

This clonotype has a count of ten or more. The chain links TRBV19 to TRBJ2-7; possible D gene TRBD1, 6 bases. This CDR3 contains 13 residues. Germline CDR1 and CDR2: LNHDA and SQIVND (reference sequence). V lost 4 bases, J lost 2 bases, and 9 bases lay in between. The CDR3 coding sequence is TGTGCCAGTAGTAGGACAGTCACCTACGAGCAGTACTTC. Translating gives CASSRTVTYEQYF. The variable domain in full, with the rest retrieved from reference TRBV19 and TRBJ2-7, is DGGITQSPKYLFRKEGQNVTLSCEQNLNHDAMYWYRQDPGQGLRLIYYSQIVNDFQKGDIAEGYSVSREKKESFPLTVTSAQKNPTAFYLCASSRTVTYEQYFGPGTRLTVT.

In this sample, this clonotype turned up many times. V and J are TRBV24-1 and TRBJ2-7; 8 bases line up with TRBD1. Germline V gene data show CDR1 as KGHDR and CDR2 as SFDVKD. The CDR3 is 13 amino acids. The V gene end was trimmed by 7 bases and the J gene end by 0 bases; junction bases not matched to a gene: 1. The CDR3, as DNA: TGTGCCACCAGGCAGGGGGCCTCCTACGAGCAGTACTTC. The encoded protein is CATRQGASYEQYF.

There are many counts of this clonotype. V usage is TRBV19 and J usage is TRBJ2-7; D is uncertain. The germline CDR1 and CDR2 sequences are LNHDA and SQIVND (reference sequence). V was cut by 2 bases and J by 2 bases, with 7 bases left in between. This CDR3 region has 13 residues. In DNA, the CDR3 is TGTGCCAGTAGTATACAGCCTACCTACGAGCAGTACTTC. This gives the protein CASSIQPTYEQYF. Full variable domain (remainder filled in from reference TRBV19 and TRBJ2-7): DGGITQSPKYLFRKEGQNVTLSCEQNLNHDAMYWYRQDPGQGLRLIYYSQIVNDFQKGDIAEGYSVSREKKESFPLTVTSAQKNPTAFYLCASSIQPTYEQYFGPGTRLTVT.

The J gene is TRBJ2-7, the V gene TRBV6-1; 8 nucleotides line up with TRBD2. The V gene's germline CDR1 is MNHNS and CDR2 SASEGT. CDR3 length: 15 residues. The V gene end was trimmed by 6 bases and the J gene end by 2 bases; junction bases not matched to a gene: 9. CDR3: CASRTGGVFTYEQYF. CDR3 coding DNA: TGTGCCAGCAGGACCGGGGGGGTTTTTACCTACGAGCAGTACTTC.

This clonotype has just a few counts. The chain employs TRBV12-3 or TRBV12-4 and TRBJ1-2; D is ambiguous. This CDR3 has 15 residues. V shed 3 bases and J shed 0 bases, with 11 bases lying between them. This chain's CDR3 is CASSLIREANYGYTF. The CDR3 nucleotides are TGTGCCAGCAGTTTGATAAGGGAAGCTAACTATGGCTACACCTTC.

This clonotype was recorded at least ten times. V gene TRBV7-6 combines with J gene TRBJ2-7; possibly TRBD1 for D (6 bases). Germline V gene data show CDR1 as SGHVS and CDR2 as FNYEAQ. Trimming removed 5 bases from V and 2 bases from J, with 16 bases in between. The CDR3 covers 15 residues. As DNA, the CDR3 is TGTGCCAGCAGCCGTGGGCCAGGGGACACCTACGAGCAGTACTTC. This gives the protein CASSRGPGDTYEQYF.

This clonotype has ten or more counts. This chain joins TRBV11-1 and TRBJ2-2, with 11 positions matching TRBD2. Germline CDR1 reads SGHAT; CDR2 reads FQDESV (reference sequence). Germline trimming cut 2 bases from V and 1 base from J; bases unmatched to any gene: 6. The CDR3 contains 18 residues. The CDR3 region has the DNA TGTGCCAGCAGCTTACGACGGCTAGCGGGAGGGAACACCGGGGAGCTGTTTTTT. Its translation: CASSLRRLAGGNTGELFF.

This clonotype was seen a few times. The chain joins TRBV4-1 to TRBJ2-7, with a possible D match to TRBD2 (5 bases). Germline assignment: CDR1 MGHRA and CDR2 YSYEKL. The V end lost 1 base, the J end lost 0 bases, and 10 bases lay between the germline ends. This CDR3 has 15 amino acids. DNA of the CDR3: TGCGCCAGCAGCCAAGTACTAGAAGTCTCCTACGAGCAGTACTTC. Protein sequence: CASSQVLEVSYEQYF.